The 26 T cell receptor beta chains reported below all come from one sample, sequenced in a study of blood T cell repertoires in COVID-19. Sequencing was performed with immunoSEQ multiplex PCR; in TCRdb, only in-frame clones are kept and a portion is missing. The data show approximately 62,000 clones, about nine tenths seen once. Sequenced material: peripheral blood. The receptors come from a man in his 60s with acute or convalescent COVID-19.

The V call is TRBV30, the J call TRBJ2-2; TRBD2 might be the D (6 bases). In germline, CDR1 is GTSNPN, CDR2 SVGIG (reference sequence). This CDR3 region has 15 residues. The V gene lost 4 bases and the J gene lost 5 bases, with 17 bases spanning the gap. The CDR3 loop is CAWTAVSGKTGELFF. The CDR3 DNA reads as TGTGCCTGGACCGCGGTTAGCGGAAAAACCGGGGAGCTGTTTTTT.

The chain is built from TRBV28 and TRBJ1-4, with D uncertain. CDR1 is MDHEN, CDR2 SYDVKM, per germline. The V end was cut by 1 base, the J end by 8 bases, with 11 bases between. The CDR3 contains 14 residues. The CDR3 sequence: CASSLSLGGEKLFF. CDR3 coding DNA: TGTGCCAGCAGTTTATCCCTGGGAGGGGAAAAACTGTTTTTT. The full variable domain, rest sourced from reference TRBV28 and TRBJ1-4, is DVKVTQSSRYLVKRTGEKVFLECVQDMDHENMFWYRQDPGLGLRLIYFSYDVKMKEKGDIPEGYSVSREKKERFSLILESASTNQTSMYLCASSLSLGGEKLFFGSGTQLSVL.

The chain recombines TRBV27 with TRBJ2-3; 13 bases agree with TRBD2. Germline CDR1 is MNHEY and CDR2 is SMNVEV (reference sequence). The CDR3 consists of 17 residues. Trimming at V came to 5 bases and at J to 4 bases, leaving 9 bases not matched to a gene. Written as DNA, the CDR3 is TGTGCCAGCAGTGGGCCCACTAGCGGGAGGGCCCCAGATACGCAGTATTTT. Residues: CASSGPTSGRAPDTQYF.

This clone has just one count. V is TRBV5-4 and J is TRBJ2-7; D is perhaps TRBD1 (7 bases). Trimming removed 4 bases at V and 2 bases at J, with 16 bases between. CDR1 and CDR2 (germline): SGHNT, YYREEE (reference sequence). The CDR3 has 15 residues. CDR3 sequence (DNA): TGTGCCAGCAGCCGCGCGGGACAGCTTCCCTACGAGCAGTACTTC. It codes for CASSRAGQLPYEQYF.

The chain recombines TRBV30 with TRBJ2-5, with D maybe TRBD2 (7 bases). CDR3 size: 14 residues. Germline values: CDR1 GTSNPN, CDR2 SVGIG (reference sequence). Trimming removed 4 bases from V and 4 bases from J, with 16 bases in between. CDR3 DNA sequence: TGTGCCTGGAAAGGGGGGGAGGGAGGAGAGACCCAGTACTTC. It codes for CAWKGGEGGETQYF. Filled out from reference TRBV30 and TRBJ2-5, the complete variable domain reads SQTIHQWPATLVQPVGSPLSLECTVEGTSNPNLYWYRQAAGRGLQLLFYSVGIGQISSEVPQNLSASRPQDRQFILSSKKLLLSDSGFYLCAWKGGEGGETQYFGPGTRLLVL.

The chain has TRBV4-2 and TRBJ1-4; possible D gene TRBD1, 5 bases. V was pared by 0 bases and J by 5 bases, with 13 bases between. The CDR3 covers 16 residues. CDR1 LGHNA and CDR2 YNFKEQ come from the germline V gene. The CDR3, as DNA: TGTGCCAGCAGCCAAGATTGGGGCAGGGTAAATGAAAAACTGTTTTTT. Translating it yields CASSQDWGRVNEKLFF.

The chain is built from TRBV9 and TRBJ1-2; possibly TRBD1 for D (5 bases). The CDR3 is made up of 15 amino acids. CDR1 is SGDLS, CDR2 YYNGEE, per germline. Trimming shortened V by 2 bases and J by 0 bases, and 11 bases separated the two germline ends. CDR3 region: CASSVWTQANYGYTF. The CDR3 nucleotides are TGTGCCAGCAGCGTCTGGACACAAGCTAACTATGGCTACACCTTC.

This clone was seen a single time. V usage is TRBV7-2 and J usage is TRBJ1-3; D remains ambiguous. The CDR3 extends over 14 amino acids. Trimming pared 6 bases from V and 6 bases from J, leaving 15 bases between. Germline CDR1 SGHTA, CDR2 FQGNSA. For the CDR3, the DNA is TGTGCCAGCAGGTTTGAGGGCAGTGAAAACACCATATATTTT. Amino acids: CASRFEGSENTIYF.

Notes on this clone: This specimen includes other DNA sequences encoding the same CDR3. The chain couples TRBV28 to TRBJ1-2, with TRBD1 as a possible D gene (5 bases). Trimming left V 4 bases short and J 2 bases short, with 8 bases between. CDR3 length: 13 amino acids. Germline V gives CDR1 MDHEN, CDR2 SYDVKM. CDR3 protein: CASSSPGNYGYTF. CDR3 sequence (DNA): TGTGCCAGCAGTTCCCCAGGGAACTATGGCTACACCTTC.

The chain couples TRBV4-2 to TRBJ2-7, with TRBD2 identical over 13 bases. The CDR3 sequence is 17 residues long. Germline CDR1 LGHNA, CDR2 YNFKEQ. V shed 1 base, J shed 7 bases, and the junction held 10 bases outside the gene matches. The DNA for the CDR3 is TGTGCCAGCAGCCAAGGGACTAGCGGGAGTGTCGCATTGGAGCAGTACTTC. It is translated as CASSQGTSGSVALEQYF.

This chain uses TRBV3-1 (or the pseudogene TRBV3-2) with TRBJ1-4; 9 positions agree with TRBD1. This CDR3 region has 13 residues. V was clipped by 4 bases and J by 8 bases; unmatched bases: 2. From germline, CDR1 is LGHDT and CDR2 YNNKEL (reference sequence). The CDR3 region is CASSRTGEEKLFF. Written as DNA, the CDR3 is TGTGCCAGCAGCCGGACAGGGGAAGAAAAACTGTTTTTT.

The chain combines TRBV11-3 with TRBJ1-5, with TRBD1 matching 10 bases. The germline V gene encodes CDR1 SGHNT and CDR2 YENEEA. With V trimmed by 0 bases and J by 0 bases, 11 bases remained unmatched. The CDR3 sequence is 20 residues long. CDR3 sequence reads: CASSLEGSRTGGSSNQPQHF. The CDR3 nucleotides are TGTGCCAGCAGCTTAGAAGGTTCTCGGACAGGGGGATCTAGCAATCAGCCCCAGCATTTT.

The V call is TRBV19, the J call TRBJ2-7; 10 bases agree with TRBD2. The junction had 5 bases not matched to a gene; V was cut back by 0 bases and J by 3 bases. CDR3 length: 16 residues. CDR1 LNHDA and CDR2 SQIVND come from the germline V gene (reference sequence). The CDR3 DNA sequence: TGTGCCAGTAGTATAGACCCCGCTAGCGGGAGCTACGAGCAGTACTTC. Translated: CASSIDPASGSYEQYF.

This rearrangement joins TRBV7-8 to TRBJ1-1; 7 nucleotides align to TRBD1. Germline CDR1 reads SGHVS; CDR2 reads FQNEAQ. The junction had 4 bases not matched to a gene; V was cut back by 4 bases and J by 8 bases. The CDR3 contains 12 residues. The CDR3 loop is CASSYLRGEAFF. The DNA for the CDR3 is TGTGCCAGCAGCTACCTCAGGGGGGAAGCTTTCTTT.

This chain connects TRBV7-2 to TRBJ2-2; D is possibly TRBD2 (6 bases). The CDR3 runs 17 residues. Germline values: CDR1 SGHTA, CDR2 FQGNSA. V lost 5 bases, J lost 1 base, and 17 bases lay in between. CDR3 sequence: CASSTSLAHKNTGELFF. The CDR3 DNA reads as TGTGCCAGCAGCACCAGTCTAGCGCACAAGAACACCGGGGAGCTGTTTTTT.

This chain links TRBV11-3 with TRBJ2-7; tentatively, D is TRBD2 (7 bases). The CDR3 loop spans 14 amino acids. V was shortened by 5 bases and J by 1 base, with 12 bases between the two germline ends. The germline gives CDR1 SGHNT, CDR2 YENEEA. The CDR3 loop is CASSPGGASYEQYF. In DNA, the CDR3 is TGTGCCAGCAGCCCTGGGGGGGCTTCCTACGAGCAGTACTTC. The whole variable domain, remainder taken from reference TRBV11-3 and TRBJ2-7, is EAGVVQSPRYKIIEKKQPVAFWCNPISGHNTLYWYLQNLGQGPELLIRYENEEAVDDSQLPKDRFSAERLKGVDSTLKIQPAELGDSAVYLCASSPGGASYEQYFGPGTRLTVT.

The chain couples TRBV4-3 to TRBJ1-5; 7 nucleotides match TRBD1. There are 16 residues in the CDR3. Germline trimming cut 4 bases from V and 3 bases from J; bases unmatched to any gene: 9. Germline CDR1 is LGHNA and CDR2 is YSLEER. In nucleotides, the CDR3 is TGCGCCAGCAGCCCATCACCGACAGGGAACAATCAGCCCCAGCATTTT. As protein: CASSPSPTGNNQPQHF.

This clone has more than one count but fewer than ten. In nucleotides, the CDR3 is TGTGCCAGCACCCCACAGGGGGCGCGATATACTGAAGCTTTCTTT. Amino acids: CASTPQGARYTEAFF. The rearrangement links TRBV6-5 to TRBJ1-1, with 9 bases identical to TRBD1. This CDR3 region has 15 residues. Looked up from germline, CDR1 is MNHEY and CDR2 is SVGAGI. The junction had 11 bases not matched to a gene; V was cut back by 7 bases and J by 5 bases.

The chain is built from TRBV30 and TRBJ2-2, with 7 bases that match TRBD2. V dropped 4 bases and J dropped 5; count of bases not matched to a gene: 13. This CDR3 comprises 16 residues. CDR1 and CDR2 from the germline V gene are GTSNPN and SVGIG (reference sequence). The CDR3 sequence: CAWNSQGGPRTGELFF. The CDR3 region has the DNA TGTGCCTGGAACTCCCAGGGAGGGCCTAGGACCGGGGAGCTGTTTTTT.

The gene calls are TRBV5-1 and TRBJ1-2, with 10 bases lining up with TRBD1. There are 14 residues in the CDR3. Germline V gene data show CDR1 as SGHRS and CDR2 as YFSETQ. With 3 bases clipped from V and 5 bases from J, the junction kept 4 bases outside the gene matches. Written as DNA, the CDR3 is TGCGCCAGCAGCTCGACAGGGGGCGAATATGGCTACACCTTC. It is translated as CASSSTGGEYGYTF.

The CDR3 region is CASSQEDPSGMMSSYNEQFF. The CDR3 DNA is TGTGCCAGCAGCCAAGAAGACCCTAGCGGGATGATGAGCTCCTACAATGAGCAGTTCTTC. The chain carries TRBV4-2 and TRBJ2-1; TRBD2 matches 9 bases. The CDR3 is 20 amino acids. Germline V gives CDR1 LGHNA, CDR2 YNFKEQ. After removal of 0 bases from V and 0 bases from J, the junction contained 12 bases not matched to a gene.

The genes are TRBV18 and TRBJ2-7, with TRBD1 matching 10 bases. CDR1 is KGHSH, CDR2 LQKENI, per germline. V lost 2 bases, J lost 4 bases, and 5 bases stayed unmatched. The CDR3 spans 15 residues. CDR3 amino acids: CASSPETGGFYEQYF. The CDR3 bases are TGTGCCAGCTCACCAGAGACAGGGGGCTTTTACGAGCAGTACTTC.

The sample holds one count of this clone. V gene TRBV12-3 or TRBV12-4 combines with J gene TRBJ1-2, with TRBD1 as a possible D gene (6 bases). The V gene lost 10 bases and the J gene lost 8 bases, with 20 bases spanning the gap. The length of the CDR3 is 13 residues. CDR3 residues: CATSLGRGGGYTF. The CDR3 nucleotides read TGTGCCACCTCCCTGGGCAGGGGCGGCGGCTACACCTTC.

The chain carries TRBV24-1 and TRBJ2-2; tentatively, D is TRBD1 (6 bases). Trimming left V 3 bases short and J 4 bases short, with 14 bases between. The CDR3 sequence is 16 residues long. The germline CDR1 and CDR2 sequences are KGHDR and SFDVKD. CDR3 in amino acids: CATSDAQGFSTGELFF. Written as DNA, the CDR3 is TGTGCCACCAGTGATGCACAGGGCTTTAGCACCGGGGAGCTGTTTTTT.

The chain combines TRBV6-2 or TRBV6-3 with TRBJ2-1, with 8 nucleotides matching TRBD2. The length of the CDR3 is 13 residues. The V gene end was trimmed by 3 bases and the J gene end by 15 bases; junction bases not matched to a gene: 10. The germline V gene encodes CDR1 MNHEY and CDR2 SVGEGT. Here the CDR3 DNA reads TGTGCCAGCAGTTATAGGAGCGGGAGATTGTGGTTCTTC. Translated, it gives CASSYRSGRLWFF.

The gene calls are TRBV2 and TRBJ2-1; 10 bases agree with TRBD1. CDR1 SNHLY and CDR2 FYNNEI come from the germline V gene. There are 14 residues in the CDR3. V gave up 7 bases and J gave up 4 bases; unmatched junction bases: 4. In DNA form, the CDR3 reads TGTGCCAGCACTAGGACAGGGGGGTACAATGAGCAGTTCTTC. This encodes CASTRTGGYNEQFF.